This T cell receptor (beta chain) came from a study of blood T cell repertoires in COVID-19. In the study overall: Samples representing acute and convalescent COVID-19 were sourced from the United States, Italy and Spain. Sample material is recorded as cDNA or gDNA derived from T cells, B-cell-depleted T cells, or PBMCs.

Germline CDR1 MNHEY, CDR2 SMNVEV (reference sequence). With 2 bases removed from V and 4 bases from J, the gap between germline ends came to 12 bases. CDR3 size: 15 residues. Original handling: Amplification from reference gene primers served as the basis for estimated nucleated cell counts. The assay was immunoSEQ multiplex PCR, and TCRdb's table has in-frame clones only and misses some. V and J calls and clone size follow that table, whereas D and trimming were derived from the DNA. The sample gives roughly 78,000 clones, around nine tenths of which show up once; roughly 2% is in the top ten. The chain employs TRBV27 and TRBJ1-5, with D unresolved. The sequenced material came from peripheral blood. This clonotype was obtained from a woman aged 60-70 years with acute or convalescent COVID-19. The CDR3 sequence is CASSLEVGLNQPQHF. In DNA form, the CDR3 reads TGTGCCAGCAGTTTAGAGGTAGGCCTAAATCAGCCCCAGCATTTT.